This T cell receptor (beta chain) was sequenced in a study of T cell responses to AZD1222 COVID-19 vaccine. The CDR3 consists of 12 residues. Trimming pared 4 bases from V and 7 bases from J, leaving 11 bases between. Per germline, CDR1 SGHKS and CDR2 YYEKEE (reference sequence). Libraries were prepared by immunoSEQ multiplex PCR; TCRdb keeps only in-frame clonotypes and omits some of them. The sample lists 100,000 to 150,000 clones, 70% to 90% occurring once. This chain links TRBV5-5 with TRBJ1-2; D not resolved. This specimen was peripheral blood, taken on day 0 of AZD1222 vaccination. The source of this sequence is an adult in good health. The DNA of the CDR3 is TGTGCCAGCAGCGTTAGTTGGACTGGCTACACCTTC. This gives the protein CASSVSWTGYTF.